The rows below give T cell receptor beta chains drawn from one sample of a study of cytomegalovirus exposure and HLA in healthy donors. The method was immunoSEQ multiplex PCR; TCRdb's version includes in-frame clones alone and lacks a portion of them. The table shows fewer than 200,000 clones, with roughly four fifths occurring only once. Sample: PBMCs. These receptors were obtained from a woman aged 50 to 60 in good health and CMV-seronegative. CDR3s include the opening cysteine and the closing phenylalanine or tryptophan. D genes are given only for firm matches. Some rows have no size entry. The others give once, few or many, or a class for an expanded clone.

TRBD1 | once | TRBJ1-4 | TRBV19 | TGTGCCAGTAGTACCACAGGGGGCTTGGATGAAAAACTGTTTTTT | CASSTTGGLDEKLFF
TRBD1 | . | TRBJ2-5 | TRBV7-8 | TGTGCCAGCAGCCGGGGACAGGCCGAGGGGGAGACCCAGTACTTC | CASSRGQAEGETQYF
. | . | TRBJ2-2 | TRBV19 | TGTGCCAGTAGATACAGGGCGGGCACCGGGGAGCTGTTTTTT | CASRYRAGTGELFF
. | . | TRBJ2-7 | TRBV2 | TGTGCCAGCAGAGGGGACTTCTTCTACGAGCAGTACTTC | CASRGDFFYEQYF
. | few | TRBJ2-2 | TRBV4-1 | TGCGCCAGCAGTCCCCCGCCTAGCCCCCTTTCGATAGGCGGGGAGCTGTTTTTT | CASSPPPSPLSIGGELFF
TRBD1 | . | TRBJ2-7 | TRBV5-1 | TGCGCCAGCAGCTTAGGGGGACAGGCCTACGAGCAGTACTTC | CASSLGGQAYEQYF
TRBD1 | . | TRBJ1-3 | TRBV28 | TGTGCCAGCAGTGCTTATGGAGGACAGGGCATCTCTGGAAACACCATATATTTT | CASSAYGGQGISGNTIYF
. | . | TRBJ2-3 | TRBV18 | TGTGCCAGCTCAACATACACAGATACGCAGTATTTT | CASSTYTDTQYF
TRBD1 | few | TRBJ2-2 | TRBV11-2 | TGTGCCAGCAGCTTAGGACCAGGACAGGGCCATCTCGGGGAGCTGTTTTTT | CASSLGPGQGHLGELFF
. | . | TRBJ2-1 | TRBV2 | TGTGCCAGTTCACAGGTGAATGAGCAGTTCTTC | CASSQVNEQFF
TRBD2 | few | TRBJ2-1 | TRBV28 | TGTGCCAGCAGTTCCTCCGGGACTACGACAAACAATGAGCAGTTCTTC | CASSSSGTTTNNEQFF
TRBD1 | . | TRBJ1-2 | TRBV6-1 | TGTGCCAGCACAACCGGGACAGCTAAGAACTATGGCTACACCTTC | CASTTGTAKNYGYTF
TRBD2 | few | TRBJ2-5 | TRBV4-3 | TGCGCCAGCAGCCACAGACTAGCGGGTTCACAAGAGACCCAGTACTTC | CASSHRLAGSQETQYF
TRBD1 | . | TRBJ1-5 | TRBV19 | TGTGCCAGTAGTACGCCTGGACAGGTCAGTAATCAGCCCCAGCATTTT | CASSTPGQVSNQPQHF
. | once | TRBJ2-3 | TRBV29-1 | TGCAGCGTCGGGGACACAGATACGCAGTATTTT | CSVGDTDTQYF
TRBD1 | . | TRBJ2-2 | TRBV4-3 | TGCGCCAGCAGCCAACAACCAGGGGGTACGAACACCGGGGAGCTGTTTTTT | CASSQQPGGTNTGELFF
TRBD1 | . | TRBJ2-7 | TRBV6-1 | TGTGCCAGCAGTTTTTACTACCGGGACAGCTACGAGCAGTACTTC | CASSFYYRDSYEQYF
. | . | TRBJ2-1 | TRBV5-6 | TGTGCCAGCAGCGGGGGGGGCCACTACAATGAGCAGTTCTTC | CASSGGGHYNEQFF
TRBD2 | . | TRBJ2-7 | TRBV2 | TGTGCCAGCGCCCGGTCGGCGGGAGGGCCCTCAGAAGTGTACGAGCAGTACTTC | CASARSAGGPSEVYEQYF
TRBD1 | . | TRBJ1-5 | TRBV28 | TGTGCCAGCAGTTTGCGACAGGGGGCCAATCAGCCCCAGCATTTT | CASSLRQGANQPQHF
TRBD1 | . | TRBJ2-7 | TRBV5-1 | TGCGCCAGCAGACTGCATACAGGGGGCTATCGCGGCGAGCAGTACTTC | CASRLHTGGYRGEQYF
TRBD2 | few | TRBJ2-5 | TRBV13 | TGTGCCAGCAGCTCGTTAGCGGGAGGAACTGAGACCCAGTACTTC | CASSSLAGGTETQYF
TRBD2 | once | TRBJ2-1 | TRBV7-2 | TGTGCCAGCAGCCTACCGGGACTAGCGGCCTACAATGAGCAGTTCTTC | CASSLPGLAAYNEQFF
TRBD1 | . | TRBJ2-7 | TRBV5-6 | TGTGCCAGCAGTACAACCGGGACAGGGAGATCGTTACGGCACGAGCAGTACTTC | CASSTTGTGRSLRHEQYF
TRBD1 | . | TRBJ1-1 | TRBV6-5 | TGTGCCAGCAGTTACTCCAGGACAGGGAACACTGAAGCTTTCTTT | CASSYSRTGNTEAFF
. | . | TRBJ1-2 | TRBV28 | TGTGCCAGGAGAGCAGGGGTGAGGTATGGCTACACCTTC | CARRAGVRYGYTF
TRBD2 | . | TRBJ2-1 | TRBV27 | TGTGCCAGCAGTTTAAATAGCGGGAGATTGAATGAGCAGTTCTTC | CASSLNSGRLNEQFF
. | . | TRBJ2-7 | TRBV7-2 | TGTGCCAGCAGCTTAGGCAGGAGGAGCTCCTACGAGCAGTACTTC | CASSLGRRSSYEQYF
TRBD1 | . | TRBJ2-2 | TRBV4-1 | TGCGCCAGCAGCCAAGTACAGGGGACCGGGGAGCTGTTTTTT | CASSQVQGTGELFF
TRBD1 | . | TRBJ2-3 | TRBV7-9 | TGTGCCAGCAGCTTCAAGGGGACAGGGAAGGATACGCAGTATTTT | CASSFKGTGKDTQYF
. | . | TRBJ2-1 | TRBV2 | TGTGCCAGCGTCCAGGAATACAGCTCCTACAATGAGCAGTTCTTC | CASVQEYSSYNEQFF
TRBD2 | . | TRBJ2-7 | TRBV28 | TGTGCCAGCAGTCCTCCCGGACTAGCGGACTACGAGCAGTACTTC | CASSPPGLADYEQYF
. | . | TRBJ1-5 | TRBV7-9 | TGTGCCAGCAGCTTAGGGGGACTCAATCAGCCCCAGCATTTT | CASSLGGLNQPQHF
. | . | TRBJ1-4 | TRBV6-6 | TGTGCCAGCAGGCTCCGGGGGGGGCATGAAAAACTGTTTTTT | CASRLRGGHEKLFF
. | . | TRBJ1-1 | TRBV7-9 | TGTGCCAGCAGCTTAGCGCGATCGGGAGCTTTCTTT | CASSLARSGAFF
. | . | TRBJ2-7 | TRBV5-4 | TGTGCCAGCAGCTTGGACGGGAGTTACCACGAGCAGTACTTC | CASSLDGSYHEQYF
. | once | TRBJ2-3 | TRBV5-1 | TGCGCCAGCAGCCTGGGGACTCTGACTCCCACAGATACGCAGTATTTT | CASSLGTLTPTDTQYF
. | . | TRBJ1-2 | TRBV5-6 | TGTGCCAGCAGCTATGACAGAGGCTATGGCTACACCTTC | CASSYDRGYGYTF
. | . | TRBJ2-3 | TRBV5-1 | TGCGCCAGCAGCTTGGCCGGGTTGATGACGCAGTATTTT | CASSLAGLMTQYF
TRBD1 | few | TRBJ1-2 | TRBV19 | TGTGCCAGTAATCTAAATCCCCCGGACAGGGCTGGCGGCTACACCTTC | CASNLNPPDRAGGYTF
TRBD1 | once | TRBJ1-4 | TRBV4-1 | TGCGCCAGCAGCCAAGAGGGGGGACAGCCTAATGAAAAACTGTTTTTT | CASSQEGGQPNEKLFF